The TCR beta chain under discussion was sequenced for a study of blood T cell repertoires in COVID-19. About the research overall: Samples taken during acute and convalescent COVID-19 were collected in the United States, Italy and Spain.

Those who participated ranged in age from about 18 to 89 years and resided in about two dozen US areas. Donors were grouped by their self-reported clinical history. Germline-derived CDR1 and CDR2 are LGHDT and YNNKEL (reference sequence). CDR3 length equals 12 residues. V was pared by 1 base and J by 12 bases, with 4 bases of the junction left unmatched. Sequencing used immunoSEQ multiplex PCR; TCRdb keeps in-frame clones, though not all of them. The table lists approximately 240,000 clones, around 90% of them singletons, with about 6.9% in the top ten. The sequenced material came from PBMCs or T cells enriched from blood (not recorded which). The V call is TRBV3-1 (or the pseudogene TRBV3-2), the J call TRBJ1-1; 8 bases match TRBD1. The sequence derives from a woman aged 30 to 39 with acute COVID-19. The CDR3 region has the DNA TGTGCCAGCAGCCAAGGGGACAGGAGGACTTTCTTT. This sequence encodes CASSQGDRRTFF.